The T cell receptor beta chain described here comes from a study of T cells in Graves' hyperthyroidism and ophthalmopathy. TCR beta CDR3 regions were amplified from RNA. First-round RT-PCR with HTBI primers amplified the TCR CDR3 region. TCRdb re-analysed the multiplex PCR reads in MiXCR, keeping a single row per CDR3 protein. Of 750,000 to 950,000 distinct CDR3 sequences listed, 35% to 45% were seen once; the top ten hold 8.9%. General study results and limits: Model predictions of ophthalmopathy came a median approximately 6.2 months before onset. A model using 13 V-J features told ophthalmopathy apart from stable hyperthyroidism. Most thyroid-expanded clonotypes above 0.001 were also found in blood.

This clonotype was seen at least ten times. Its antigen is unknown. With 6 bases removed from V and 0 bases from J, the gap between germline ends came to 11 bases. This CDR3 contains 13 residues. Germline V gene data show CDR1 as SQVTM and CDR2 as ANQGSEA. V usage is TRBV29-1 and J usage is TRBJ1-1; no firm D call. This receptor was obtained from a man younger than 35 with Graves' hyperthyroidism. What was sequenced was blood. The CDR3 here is CSVSRIMNTEAFF. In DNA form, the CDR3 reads TGCAGCGTGTCCCGCATCATGAACACTGAAGCTTTCTTT.